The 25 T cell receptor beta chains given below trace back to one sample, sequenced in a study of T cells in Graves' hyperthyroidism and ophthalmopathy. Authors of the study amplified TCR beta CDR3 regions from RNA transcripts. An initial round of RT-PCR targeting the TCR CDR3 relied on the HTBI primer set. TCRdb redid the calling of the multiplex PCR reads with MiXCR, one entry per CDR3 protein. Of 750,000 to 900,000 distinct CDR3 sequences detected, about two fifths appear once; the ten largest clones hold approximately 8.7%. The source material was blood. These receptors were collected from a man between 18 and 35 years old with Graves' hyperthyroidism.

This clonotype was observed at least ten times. CDR3 in DNA: TGCAGTGCTAGACAGGGGGCGGATCAGCCCCAGCATTTT. Amino acids: CSARQGADQPQHF. This sequence joins TRBV20-1 and TRBJ1-5; 8 bases map to TRBD1. The CDR3 extends over 13 amino acids. Trimming took 2 bases from V and 5 from J; bases not matched to a gene: 2. Per germline, CDR1 DFQATT and CDR2 SNEGSKA (reference sequence).

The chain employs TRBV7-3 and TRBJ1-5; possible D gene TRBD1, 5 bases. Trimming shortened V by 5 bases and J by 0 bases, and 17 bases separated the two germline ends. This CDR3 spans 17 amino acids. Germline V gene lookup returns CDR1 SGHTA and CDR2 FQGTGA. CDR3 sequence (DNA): TGTGCCAGCAGCATAAAAATCGCAGGGTATAGCAATCAGCCCCAGCATTTT. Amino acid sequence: CASSIKIAGYSNQPQHF. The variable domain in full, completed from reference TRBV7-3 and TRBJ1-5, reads GAGVSQTPSNKVTEKGKYVELRCDPISGHTALYWYRQSLGQGPEFLIYFQGTGAADDSGLPNDRFFAVRPEGSVSTLKIQRTERGDSAVYLCASSIKIAGYSNQPQHFGDGTRLSIL.

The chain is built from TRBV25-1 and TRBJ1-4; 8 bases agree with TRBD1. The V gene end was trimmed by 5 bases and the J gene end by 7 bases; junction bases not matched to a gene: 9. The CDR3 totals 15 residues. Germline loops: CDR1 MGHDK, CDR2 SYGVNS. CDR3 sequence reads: CASSSSGGASEKLFF. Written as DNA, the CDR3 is TGTGCCAGCAGTTCCTCAGGGGGCGCAAGTGAAAAACTGTTTTTT. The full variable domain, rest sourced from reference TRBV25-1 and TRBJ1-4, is EADIYQTPRYLVIGTGKKITLECSQTMGHDKMYWYQQDPGMELHLIHYSYGVNSTEKGDLSSESTVSRIRTEHFPLTLESARPSHTSQYLCASSSSGGASEKLFFGSGTQLSVL.

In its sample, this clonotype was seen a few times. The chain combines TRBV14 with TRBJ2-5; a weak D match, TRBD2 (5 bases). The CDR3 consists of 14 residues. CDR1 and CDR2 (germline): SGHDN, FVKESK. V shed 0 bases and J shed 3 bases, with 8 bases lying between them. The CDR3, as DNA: TGTGCCAGCAGCCAAGAAGGACTCGAAGAGACCCAGTACTTC. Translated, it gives CASSQEGLEETQYF.

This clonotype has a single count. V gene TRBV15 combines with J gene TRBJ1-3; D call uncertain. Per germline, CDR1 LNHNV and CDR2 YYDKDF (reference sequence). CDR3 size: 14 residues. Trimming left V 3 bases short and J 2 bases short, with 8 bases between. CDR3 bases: TGTGCCACCAGCAGGAAGGGTGCTGGAAACACCATATATTTT. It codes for CATSRKGAGNTIYF.

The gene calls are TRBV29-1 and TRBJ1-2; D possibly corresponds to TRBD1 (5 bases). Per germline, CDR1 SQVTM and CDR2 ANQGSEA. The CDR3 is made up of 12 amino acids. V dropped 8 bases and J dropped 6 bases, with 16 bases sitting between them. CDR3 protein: CSPGAGRHGYTF. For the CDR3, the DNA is TGCAGCCCTGGGGCAGGGCGTCATGGCTACACCTTC.

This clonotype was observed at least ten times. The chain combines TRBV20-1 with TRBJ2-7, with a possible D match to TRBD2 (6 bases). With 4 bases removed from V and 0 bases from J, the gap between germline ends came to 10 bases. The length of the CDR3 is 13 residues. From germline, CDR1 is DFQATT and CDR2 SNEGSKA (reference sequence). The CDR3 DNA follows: TGCAGTGCTACTGGGACTTCCTCCTACGAGCAGTACTTC. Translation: CSATGTSSYEQYF.

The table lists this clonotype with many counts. CDR3 sequence reads: CASSPPLAGGEQYF. Here the CDR3 DNA reads TGTGCCAGCAGTCCCCCGTTGGCAGGTGGGGAGCAGTACTTC. V is TRBV6-5 and J is TRBJ2-7, with no clear D. This CDR3 is built from 14 residues. CDR1 and CDR2 from the germline V gene are MNHEY and SVGAGI. Deletions cut 5 bases from V and 7 bases from J, with 18 bases between.

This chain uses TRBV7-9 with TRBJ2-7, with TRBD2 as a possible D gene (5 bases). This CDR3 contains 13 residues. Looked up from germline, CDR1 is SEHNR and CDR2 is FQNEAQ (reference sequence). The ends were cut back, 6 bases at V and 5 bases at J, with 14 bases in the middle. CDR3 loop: CASSYVGSDEQYF. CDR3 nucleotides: TGTGCCAGCAGTTACGTTGGGAGCGACGAGCAGTACTTC.

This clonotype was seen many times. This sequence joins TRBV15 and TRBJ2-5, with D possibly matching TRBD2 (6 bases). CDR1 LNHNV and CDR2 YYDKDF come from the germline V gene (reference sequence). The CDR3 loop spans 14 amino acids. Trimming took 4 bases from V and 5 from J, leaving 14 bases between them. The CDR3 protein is CATSTGTGWETQYF. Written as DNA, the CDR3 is TGTGCCACCAGCACCGGGACTGGGTGGGAGACCCAGTACTTC.

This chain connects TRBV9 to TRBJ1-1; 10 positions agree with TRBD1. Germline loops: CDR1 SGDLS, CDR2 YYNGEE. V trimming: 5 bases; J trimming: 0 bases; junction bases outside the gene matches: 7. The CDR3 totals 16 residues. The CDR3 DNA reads TGTGCCAGCAGTCAAGACAGGGGGCGGCTGAACACTGAAGCTTTCTTT. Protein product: CASSQDRGRLNTEAFF. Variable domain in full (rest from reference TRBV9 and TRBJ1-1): DSGVTQTPKHLITATGQRVTLRCSPRSGDLSVYWYQQSLDQGLQFLIQYYNGEERAKGNILERFSAQQFPDLHSELNLSSLELGDSALYFCASSQDRGRLNTEAFFGQGTRLTVV.

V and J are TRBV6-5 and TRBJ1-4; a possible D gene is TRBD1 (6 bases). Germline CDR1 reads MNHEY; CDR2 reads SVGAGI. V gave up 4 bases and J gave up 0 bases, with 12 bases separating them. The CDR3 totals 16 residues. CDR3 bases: TGTGCCAGCAGTTCCCACAGGGAAGCAACTAATGAAAAACTGTTTTTT. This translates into CASSSHREATNEKLFF.

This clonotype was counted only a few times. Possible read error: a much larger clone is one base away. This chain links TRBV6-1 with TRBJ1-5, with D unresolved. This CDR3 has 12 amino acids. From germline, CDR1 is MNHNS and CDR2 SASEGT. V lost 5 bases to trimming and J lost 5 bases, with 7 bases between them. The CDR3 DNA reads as TGTGCCAGCAGTTACACCCATCAGCCCCAGCATTTT. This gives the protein CASSYTHQPQHF.

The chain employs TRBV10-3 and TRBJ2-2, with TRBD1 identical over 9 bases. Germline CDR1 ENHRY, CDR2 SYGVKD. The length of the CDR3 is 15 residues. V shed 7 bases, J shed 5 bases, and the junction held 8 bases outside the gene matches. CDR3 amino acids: CAITLDRGETGELFF. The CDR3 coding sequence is TGTGCCATCACCCTGGACAGGGGAGAGACCGGGGAGCTGTTTTTT.

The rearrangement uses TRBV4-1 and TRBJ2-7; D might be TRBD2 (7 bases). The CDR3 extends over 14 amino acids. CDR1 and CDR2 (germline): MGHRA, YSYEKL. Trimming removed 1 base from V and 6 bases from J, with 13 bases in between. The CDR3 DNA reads TGCGCCAGCAGCCAAGCCCAGGGAGGGGGCGAGCAGTACTTC. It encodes CASSQAQGGGEQYF.

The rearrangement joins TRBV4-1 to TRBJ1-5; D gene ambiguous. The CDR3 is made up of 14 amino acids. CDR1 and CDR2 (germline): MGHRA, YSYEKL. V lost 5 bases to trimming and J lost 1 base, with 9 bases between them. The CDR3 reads CASSSLPSNQPQHF. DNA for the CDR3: TGCGCCAGCAGCTCATTACCCAGCAATCAGCCCCAGCATTTT.

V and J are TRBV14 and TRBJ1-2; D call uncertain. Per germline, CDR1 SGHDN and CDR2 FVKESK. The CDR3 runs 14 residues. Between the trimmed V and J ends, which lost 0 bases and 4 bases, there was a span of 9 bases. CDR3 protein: CASSQDREAYGYTF. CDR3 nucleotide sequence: TGTGCCAGCAGCCAAGATCGGGAAGCCTATGGCTACACCTTC.

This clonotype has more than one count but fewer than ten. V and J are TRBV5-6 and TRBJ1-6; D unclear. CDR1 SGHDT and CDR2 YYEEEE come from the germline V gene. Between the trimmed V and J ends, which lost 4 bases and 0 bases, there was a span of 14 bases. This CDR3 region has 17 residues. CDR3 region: CASSVMGRSSYNSPLHF. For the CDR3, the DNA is TGTGCCAGCAGCGTCATGGGGAGGAGCTCCTATAATTCACCCCTCCACTTT.

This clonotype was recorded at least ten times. The DNA for the CDR3 is TGTGCCAGCAGCAAGGCCGGGACTTACAATCAGCCCCAGCATTTT. Translation: CASSKAGTYNQPQHF. The rearrangement links TRBV7-2 to TRBJ1-5, with a possible D match to TRBD1 (5 bases). The germline V and J ends were trimmed by 5 bases and 3 bases, with 14 bases remaining between them. The germline V gene has CDR1 SGHTA and CDR2 FQGNSA. This CDR3 has 15 amino acids.

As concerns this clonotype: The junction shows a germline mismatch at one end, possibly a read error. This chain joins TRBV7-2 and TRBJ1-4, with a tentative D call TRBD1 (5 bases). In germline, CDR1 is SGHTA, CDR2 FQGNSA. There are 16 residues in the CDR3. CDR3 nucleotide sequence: TGCGCCAGCAGCCAGAACCAAGTAGGGGCGGGGGAAAAACTGTTTTTT. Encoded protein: CASSQNQVGAGEKLFF. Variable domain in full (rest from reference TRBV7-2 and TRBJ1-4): GAGVSQSPSNKVTEKGKDVELRCDPISGHTALYWYRQSLGQGLEFLIYFQGNSAPDKSGLPSDRFSAERTGGSVSTLTIQRTQQEDSAVYLCASSQNQVGAGEKLFFGSGTQLSVL.

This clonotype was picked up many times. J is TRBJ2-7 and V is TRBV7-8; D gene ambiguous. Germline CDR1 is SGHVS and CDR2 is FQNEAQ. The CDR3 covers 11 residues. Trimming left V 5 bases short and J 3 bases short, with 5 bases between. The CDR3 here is CASSPIYEQYF. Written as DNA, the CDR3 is TGTGCCAGCAGCCCGATCTACGAGCAGTACTTC.

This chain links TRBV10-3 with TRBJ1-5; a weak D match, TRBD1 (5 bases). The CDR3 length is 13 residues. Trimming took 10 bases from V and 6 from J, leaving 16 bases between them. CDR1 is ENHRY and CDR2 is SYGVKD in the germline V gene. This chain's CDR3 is CATRGGGGQPQHF. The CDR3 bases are TGTGCCACCCGTGGGGGAGGAGGTCAGCCCCAGCATTTT.

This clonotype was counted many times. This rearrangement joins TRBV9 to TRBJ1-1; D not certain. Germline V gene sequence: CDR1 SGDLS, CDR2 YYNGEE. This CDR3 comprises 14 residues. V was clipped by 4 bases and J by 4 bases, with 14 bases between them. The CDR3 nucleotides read TGTGCCAGCAGCAAATCGGAAGCGAGCACTGAAGCTTTCTTT. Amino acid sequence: CASSKSEASTEAFF.

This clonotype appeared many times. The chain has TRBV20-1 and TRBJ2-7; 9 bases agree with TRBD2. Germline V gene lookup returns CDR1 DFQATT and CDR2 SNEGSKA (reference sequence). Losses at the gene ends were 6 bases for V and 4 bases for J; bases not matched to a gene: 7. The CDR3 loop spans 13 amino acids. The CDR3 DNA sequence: TGCAGTGCAGCGGTCGCGGGAGGGTACGAGCAGTACTTC. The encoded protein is CSAAVAGGYEQYF.

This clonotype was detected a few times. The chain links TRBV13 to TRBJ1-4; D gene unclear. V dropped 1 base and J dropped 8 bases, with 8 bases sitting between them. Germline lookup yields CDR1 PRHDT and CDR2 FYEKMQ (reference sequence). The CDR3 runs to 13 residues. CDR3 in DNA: TGTGCCAGCAGCTTAGAGTCGGACGAAAAACTGTTTTTT. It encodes CASSLESDEKLFF.